These 30 T cell receptor beta chains came from one sample sequenced in a study of shared clonotypes between healthy human individuals. Sequenced by immunoSEQ multiplex PCR; TCRdb stores in-frame clones only, minus some. This sample has around 1.6 million clones, with around 98% found just once. Sequencing used naive CD4+ T cells sorted from blood. Subset in this sample: CD45RA+ positively selected. The origin of the receptors is a man aged 25-45 years in good health.

The chain recombines TRBV29-1 with TRBJ2-5, with D possibly TRBD1 on 6 matching bases. This CDR3 is built from 14 residues. Between the trimmed V and J ends, which lost 3 bases and 2 bases, there was a span of 13 bases. In germline, CDR1 is SQVTM, CDR2 ANQGSEA. The chain's CDR3 is CSVEPDRTQETQYF. The CDR3 DNA reads as TGCAGCGTTGAGCCAGACAGGACTCAAGAGACCCAGTACTTC.

The chain joins TRBV13 to TRBJ2-1; D possibly corresponds to TRBD1 (6 bases). CDR3 length equals 15 residues. The ends were cut back, 8 bases at V and 7 bases at J, with 21 bases in the middle. Per the germline V gene, CDR1 is PRHDT and CDR2 is FYEKMQ (reference sequence). CDR3 nucleotide sequence: TGTGCCAGCCATTATGGGACAATAGCTTCTAATGAGCAGTTCTTC. It yields the protein CASHYGTIASNEQFF.

This chain uses TRBV6-1 with TRBJ2-7; TRBD1 matches 9 bases. Trimming cost V 6 bases and J 1 base; bases outside gene matches: 4. This CDR3 has 14 residues. Germline lookup yields CDR1 MNHNS and CDR2 SASEGT. CDR3 amino acids: CASSDRGYSYEQYF. The DNA of the CDR3 is TGTGCCAGCAGCGACAGGGGGTATTCCTACGAGCAGTACTTC.

This sequence joins TRBV28 and TRBJ2-1, with no clear D. The germline V gene has CDR1 MDHEN and CDR2 SYDVKM. The CDR3 runs 12 residues. Trimming left V 5 bases short and J 9 bases short, with 11 bases between. CDR3 sequence reads: CASSLRASEQFF. CDR3 DNA sequence: TGTGCCAGCAGTCTACGAGCCAGTGAGCAGTTCTTC.

V usage is TRBV18 and J usage is TRBJ2-6; TRBD1 or TRBD2 may be the D gene (5 bases each). The CDR3 contains 16 residues. CDR1 is KGHSH, CDR2 LQKENI, per germline. V gave up 3 bases and J gave up 0 bases, with 9 bases separating them. CDR3 DNA sequence: TGTGCCAGCTCACCCGGGGCGATCTCTGGGGCCAACGTCCTGACTTTC. As protein: CASSPGAISGANVLTF.

The chain employs TRBV6-6 and TRBJ2-3; D is ambiguous. V lost 7 bases to trimming and J lost 10 bases, with 24 bases between them. The CDR3 covers 15 residues. Germline V CDR1 and CDR2: MNHNY, SVGAGI (reference sequence). In nucleotides, the CDR3 is TGTGCCAGCACCCCCACTGTCGGTTTTCAGGCCGCGCAGTATTTT. Its protein is CASTPTVGFQAAQYF.

The table lists this clone with a count of one. The chain recombines TRBV4-1 with TRBJ1-4; D remains ambiguous. The CDR3 length is 17 residues. The V gene lost 2 bases and the J gene lost 6 bases, with 19 bases spanning the gap. From germline, CDR1 is MGHRA and CDR2 YSYEKL. In DNA form, the CDR3 reads TGCGCCAGCAGCCAAACCTTGGCCCGGGAGAACCATGAAAAACTGTTTTTT. This codes for CASSQTLARENHEKLFF.

The chain couples TRBV28 to TRBJ2-7, with D tentatively TRBD1 (6 bases). V dropped 7 bases and J dropped 4 bases, with 17 bases sitting between them. Germline CDR1 and CDR2: MDHEN and SYDVKM. The CDR3 is made up of 14 amino acids. The CDR3 nucleotides are TGTGCCAGCAATCCCGGGACACAAAATTACGAGCAGTACTTC. It specifies CASNPGTQNYEQYF.

The chain couples TRBV18 to TRBJ1-1; no clear D gene. The CDR3 is 16 amino acids. Germline V gives CDR1 KGHSH, CDR2 LQKENI. Trimming shortened V by 1 base and J by 3 bases, and 15 bases separated the two germline ends. CDR3 in amino acids: CASSPLHGAPDTEAFF. The CDR3 DNA is TGTGCCAGCTCACCACTTCACGGAGCCCCGGACACTGAAGCTTTCTTT.

V and J are TRBV4-3 and TRBJ1-5; TRBD1 might be the D (5 bases). The germline V and J ends were trimmed by 0 bases and 2 bases, with 11 bases remaining between them. CDR3 length: 16 residues. Germline CDR1 LGHNA, CDR2 YSLEER. CDR3 region: CASSQERGEGNQPQHF. In nucleotides, the CDR3 is TGCGCCAGCAGCCAAGAGCGAGGGGAAGGCAATCAGCCCCAGCATTTT.

The chain joins TRBV11-2 to TRBJ1-1, with TRBD1 as a possible D gene (6 bases). Trimming shortened V by 5 bases and J by 1 base, and 14 bases separated the two germline ends. The CDR3 is 15 residues long. The germline V gene has CDR1 SGHAT and CDR2 FQNNGV. Written as DNA, the CDR3 is TGTGCCAGCAGCCCCTTCGGGGGCGAGAACACTGAAGCTTTCTTT. Its translation: CASSPFGGENTEAFF.

The gene calls are TRBV18 and TRBJ1-2, with D possibly matching TRBD1 (6 bases). The germline gives CDR1 KGHSH, CDR2 LQKENI. V lost 0 bases to trimming and J lost 4 bases, with 12 bases between them. CDR3 size: 15 residues. CDR3 region: CASSPPARGGYGYTF. The DNA for the CDR3 is TGTGCCAGCTCACCACCGGCCAGGGGAGGCTATGGCTACACCTTC.

About this clone: At one boundary the junction diverges from the germline segment, which might be a read error. V usage is TRBV5-1 and J usage is TRBJ2-1; perhaps TRBD1 as D (6 bases). The CDR3 is 14 amino acids. Germline V lookup: CDR1 SGHRS, CDR2 YFSETQ. The CDR3: CAGSFVDRDNEQFF. For the CDR3, the DNA is TGCGCCGGCAGCTTCGTGGACAGAGACAATGAGCAGTTCTTC.

The chain employs TRBV5-6 and TRBJ2-7, with 15 bases that match TRBD2. This CDR3 spans 19 amino acids. CDR1 and CDR2 from the germline V gene are SGHDT and YYEEEE. With 4 bases clipped from V and 4 bases from J, the junction kept 15 bases outside the gene matches. This chain's CDR3 is CASSPAGLAGGRGHYEQYF. The CDR3 bases are TGTGCCAGCAGCCCAGCTGGACTAGCGGGAGGGCGAGGACATTACGAGCAGTACTTC.

This clone occurred once. CDR3 sequence: CASSLDGTGTGKNIQYF. The CDR3 DNA is TGTGCCAGCAGCTTAGACGGTACCGGGACAGGGAAAAACATTCAGTACTTC. The rearrangement links TRBV7-8 to TRBJ2-4; 9 bases line up with TRBD1. With 1 base clipped from V and 4 bases from J, the junction kept 8 bases outside the gene matches. The germline V gene encodes CDR1 SGHVS and CDR2 FQNEAQ. CDR3 length: 17 amino acids. Looking up the rest from reference TRBV7-8 and TRBJ2-4 gives the full variable domain: GAGVSQSPRYKVAKRGQDVALRCDPISGHVSLFWYQQALGQGPEFLTYFQNEAQLDKSGLPSDRFFAERPEGSVSTLKIQRTQQEDSAVYLCASSLDGTGTGKNIQYFGAGTRLSVL.

This clone was detected once. The chain carries TRBV7-8 and TRBJ1-1; 8 bases are shared with TRBD1. Germline CDR1 is SGHVS and CDR2 is FQNEAQ. V shed 4 bases, J shed 3 bases, and the junction held 16 bases outside the gene matches. The CDR3 extends over 18 amino acids. The CDR3 DNA reads as TGTGCCAGCAGCTCGGAGCGCAGGGGGCCAAACTACCACACTGAAGCTTTCTTT. Its translation is CASSSERRGPNYHTEAFF.

The chain combines TRBV6-5 with TRBJ2-1, with D possibly being TRBD2 (6 bases). The germline CDR1 and CDR2 sequences are MNHEY and SVGAGI. Deletions cut 6 bases from V and 8 bases from J, with 20 bases between. The CDR3 is made up of 15 amino acids. CDR3 residues: CASSTGTVARDEQFF. CDR3 DNA: TGTGCCAGCAGCACTGGGACTGTCGCCCGGGATGAGCAGTTCTTC.

The chain is built from TRBV7-2 and TRBJ2-5; D tentatively reads TRBD1 or TRBD2 (5 bases each). Germline V gene data show CDR1 as SGHTA and CDR2 as FQGNSA. CDR3 length equals 15 residues. V was shortened by 3 bases and J by 4 bases, with 15 bases between the two germline ends. Here the CDR3 DNA reads TGTGCCAGCAGCTTTGGGGTAGGGACCCCAGAGACCCAGTACTTC. Its translation is CASSFGVGTPETQYF.

The chain carries TRBV10-1 and TRBJ2-7, with 11 positions matching TRBD2. The CDR3 extends over 16 amino acids. Germline V gives CDR1 WNHNN, CDR2 SYGVQD (reference sequence). V trimming: 4 bases; J trimming: 3 bases; junction bases outside the gene matches: 8. In DNA form, the CDR3 reads TGCGCCAGCAGTGGTAGCGGGAGGGCCAGCGTCTACGAGCAGTACTTC. This translates into CASSGSGRASVYEQYF.

The chain combines TRBV28 with TRBJ2-7, with 12 bases matching TRBD1. CDR1 and CDR2 (germline): MDHEN, SYDVKM. The CDR3 is made up of 15 amino acids. V gave up 6 bases and J gave up 3 bases; unmatched junction bases: 6. This CDR3 reads CASRGQGAGDYEQYF. The CDR3 coding sequence is TGTGCCAGCAGGGGACAGGGGGCAGGGGACTACGAGCAGTACTTC.

The CDR3 spells CAWSPSTPYGYTF. The DNA for the CDR3 is TGTGCCTGGAGCCCTAGTACCCCCTATGGCTACACCTTC. V usage is TRBV30 and J usage is TRBJ1-2; D gene unclear. Trimming cost V 3 bases and J 4 bases, with 12 bases left between them. The CDR3 runs to 13 residues. Germline assignment: CDR1 GTSNPN and CDR2 SVGIG (reference sequence).

This chain joins TRBV18 and TRBJ1-2, with 7 nucleotides matching TRBD1. The trim removed 5 bases at V and 8 bases at J, leaving 5 bases unmatched. CDR1 KGHSH and CDR2 LQKENI come from the germline V gene. The CDR3 runs to 12 residues. The chain's CDR3 is CASSWTGRGYTF. The DNA of the CDR3 is TGTGCCAGCTCATGGACAGGAAGGGGCTACACCTTC.

This rearrangement joins TRBV5-6 to TRBJ1-2; a weak D match, TRBD1 (6 bases). With 4 bases removed from V and 5 bases from J, the gap between germline ends came to 18 bases. The CDR3 totals 15 residues. CDR1 and CDR2 (germline): SGHDT, YYEEEE. CDR3: CASSRQDRWIYGYTF. The CDR3 nucleotides are TGTGCCAGCAGCAGACAGGACCGATGGATATATGGCTACACCTTC.

The rearrangement uses TRBV18 and TRBJ2-7, with 8 bases matching TRBD1. Germline-derived CDR1 and CDR2 are KGHSH and LQKENI. Trimming cost V 3 bases and J 6 bases; bases outside gene matches: 7. CDR3 size: 14 residues. The CDR3 DNA follows: TGTGCCAGCTCACCTGGACAGGGAATACGCGAGCAGTACTTC. Translated: CASSPGQGIREQYF. Drawing the rest from reference TRBV18 and TRBJ2-7, the complete variable domain is NAGVMQNPRHLVRRRGQEARLRCSPMKGHSHVYWYRQLPEEGLKFMVYLQKENIIDESGMPKERFSAEFPKEGPSILRIQQVVRGDSAAYFCASSPGQGIREQYFGPGTRLTVT.

The J gene is TRBJ2-1, the V gene TRBV9, with D maybe TRBD1 (7 bases). Per germline, CDR1 SGDLS and CDR2 YYNGEE. The CDR3 is made up of 14 amino acids. Trimming shortened V by 4 bases and J by 9 bases, and 17 bases separated the two germline ends. CDR3 bases: TGTGCCAGCAGCTCCCGATCCAGGGGGGCTGAGCAGTTCTTC. Translation gives CASSSRSRGAEQFF.

The chain carries TRBV4-1 and TRBJ2-5; D is uncertain. Germline CDR1 is MGHRA and CDR2 is YSYEKL. Trimming stripped 0 bases from V and 0 bases from J, with 20 bases between. The length of the CDR3 is 19 residues. CDR3 loop: CASSQDQCGCKPNQETQYF. CDR3 coding DNA: TGCGCCAGCAGCCAAGATCAATGTGGGTGCAAACCCAACCAAGAGACCCAGTACTTC.

The V call is TRBV6-5, the J call TRBJ2-2, with 9 nucleotides matching TRBD2. V dropped 8 bases and J dropped 7; count of bases not matched to a gene: 8. The CDR3 runs 14 residues. Germline V CDR1 and CDR2: MNHEY, SVGAGI. As DNA, the CDR3 is TGTGCCAGCCTAGCGGGACTTTCTCACGGGGAGCTGTTTTTT. This encodes CASLAGLSHGELFF.

The chain is built from TRBV10-1 and TRBJ2-2; maybe TRBD1 (6 bases). The CDR3 runs to 15 residues. The germline V gene has CDR1 WNHNN and CDR2 SYGVQD (reference sequence). V lost 5 bases and J lost 2, with 12 bases in between. The CDR3 sequence: CASSWGRGNTGELFF. In DNA form, the CDR3 reads TGCGCCAGCAGTTGGGGCAGGGGAAACACCGGGGAGCTGTTTTTT.

The rearrangement uses TRBV28 and TRBJ2-7; TRBD1 matches at 11 bases. V lost 6 bases and J lost 2; bases outside the gene matches: 12. The CDR3 spans 17 residues. Germline CDR1 is MDHEN and CDR2 is SYDVKM. The CDR3 here is CASSQLSGDRGAYEQYF. CDR3 coding DNA: TGTGCCAGCAGCCAGTTGTCCGGGGACAGGGGGGCCTACGAGCAGTACTTC.

This chain connects TRBV19 to TRBJ2-7; the D is unclear. V lost 2 bases, J lost 0 bases, and 8 bases lay in between. Germline CDR1 and CDR2: LNHDA and SQIVND (reference sequence). This CDR3 contains 14 residues. CDR3 amino acids: CASSITPDSYEQYF. The CDR3 coding sequence is TGTGCCAGTAGTATAACGCCTGACTCCTACGAGCAGTACTTC.